The table lists the clone carrying this TCR beta chain with many counts. Its specificity is not known. The data originate from a study of T-cell reconstitution after alpha-beta-depleted transplantation in children. Study observations and caveats: Reportedly, only several hundred clones from non-depleted graft cells drove alpha-beta T-cell counts at about two months. Surviving recipient T cells and thymic progenitors produced the high day-60 TCRbeta diversity seen in some patients. At one year after transplant, newly produced T cells mostly accounted for T-cell counts and diversity.

Unique molecular identifiers were used to barcode this TCRbeta library. TCRdb independently ran MiXCR on the PCR reads; one entry per CDR3 protein. The data hold 150,000 to 250,000 distinct CDR3 sequences, with roughly 6.3% observed a single time. Trimming shortened V by 1 base and J by 2 bases, and 7 bases separated the two germline ends. Germline loops: CDR1 SGDLS, CDR2 YYNGEE. The CDR3 totals 14 residues. Sequenced here: PBMCs, sampled before TCRalphabeta/CD19-depleted stem cell transplant. The receptor's source is a girl in the first two years of life with combined immunodeficiency, due to receive a stem cell transplant. The chain is built from TRBV9 and TRBJ2-1; weak D call: TRBD2 (5 bases). CDR3 sequence reads: CASSVTAAYNEQFF. CDR3 sequence (DNA): TGTGCCAGCAGCGTAACAGCGGCCTACAATGAGCAGTTCTTC.